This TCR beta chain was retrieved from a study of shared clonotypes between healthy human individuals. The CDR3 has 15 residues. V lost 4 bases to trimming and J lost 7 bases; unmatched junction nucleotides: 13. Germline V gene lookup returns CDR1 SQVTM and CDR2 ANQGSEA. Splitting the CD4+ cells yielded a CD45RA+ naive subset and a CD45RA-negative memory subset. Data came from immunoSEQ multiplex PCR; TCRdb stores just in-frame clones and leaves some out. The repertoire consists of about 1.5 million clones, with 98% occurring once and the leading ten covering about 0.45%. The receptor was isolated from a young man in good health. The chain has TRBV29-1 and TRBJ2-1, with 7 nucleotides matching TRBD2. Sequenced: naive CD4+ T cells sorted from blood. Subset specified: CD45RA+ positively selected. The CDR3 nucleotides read TGCAGCGTTGTAAGATCGGGACTACCGGTGAATGAGCAGTTCTTC. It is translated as CSVVRSGLPVNEQFF.